This TCR beta chain comes out of a study of cytomegalovirus exposure and HLA in healthy donors. Study-level points and caveats: Per a prior analysis, the majority of TCR beta V segments were productive roughly 90% or roughly 30% of the time.

PCR used 60 Vbeta primers and 13 Jbeta primers. Sequencing was performed with immunoSEQ multiplex PCR; in TCRdb, only in-frame clones are kept and a portion is missing. The sample lists about 180,000 clones, around 72% occurring once. Notes on this clone: What it binds is not known.

The TCR comes from a female donor in good health and CMV-seronegative. The sample comprised PBMCs.

As DNA, the CDR3 is TGTGCCAGCAGCCTCGGCGGAGGGGAGCTGTTTTTT. It encodes CASSLGGGELFF. V is TRBV6-5 and J is TRBJ2-2; no definite D call. This CDR3 comprises 12 residues. V lost 6 bases and J lost 8, with 10 bases in between. Germline CDR1 is MNHEY and CDR2 is SVGAGI.